The following is a T cell receptor (beta chain) sequence with its context. The sample is drawn from a study of control samples from healthy donors and cancer patients. Clones were sequenced by immunoSEQ multiplex PCR, and TCRdb holds only the in-frame ones, with some missing. Of about 180,000 clones in the sample, 90% to 95% were seen once. There are 13 residues in the CDR3. Germline V gene sequence: CDR1 MNHEY, CDR2 SVGAGI. V lost 6 bases, J lost 4 bases, and 12 bases lay in between. Specimen: blood. The rearrangement uses TRBV6-5 and TRBJ1-1, with D tentatively TRBD1 (5 bases). The receptor was isolated from a woman aged 18 to 35 in good health. In nucleotides, the CDR3 is TGTGCCAGCAGAAGGGGTGTGGGCACTGAAGCTTTCTTT. Its translation is CASRRGVGTEAFF.